This T cell receptor beta chain was recorded in a study of T-cell memory formation after mild COVID-19. As for the study in general: TCR clustering was largely donor specific.

Worth noting for this clonotype: Antigen specificity is unknown.

Per germline, CDR1 MGHRA and CDR2 YSYEKL. This CDR3 spans 17 amino acids. Losses at the gene ends were 3 bases for V and 7 bases for J; bases not matched to a gene: 14. Researchers used 5'RACE with constant-segment primers to make TCR alpha and TCR beta cDNA libraries that carry sample barcodes and UMIs. One entry per CDR3 protein results from TCRdb running MiXCR on the 5' RACE reads. The sample lists about 470,000 distinct CDR3 sequences; around 27% were seen once. Whole-study findings and limits: CD4+ clones that contracted lay mainly in CM and EM; CD8+ ones lay in EMRA.

This receptor was identified in an adult woman who had mild COVID-19 (a few samples of this study predate the infection). Cell type and time point are not known. The chain joins TRBV4-1 to TRBJ1-4, with 7 bases fitting TRBD1. Sequenced sample: PBMCs or a T cell subset sorted from them (not recorded which). CDR3 residues: CASSHRIGGPMLEKLFF. CDR3 DNA sequence: TGCGCCAGCAGCCACCGAATAGGGGGCCCTATGCTTGAAAAACTGTTTTTT.